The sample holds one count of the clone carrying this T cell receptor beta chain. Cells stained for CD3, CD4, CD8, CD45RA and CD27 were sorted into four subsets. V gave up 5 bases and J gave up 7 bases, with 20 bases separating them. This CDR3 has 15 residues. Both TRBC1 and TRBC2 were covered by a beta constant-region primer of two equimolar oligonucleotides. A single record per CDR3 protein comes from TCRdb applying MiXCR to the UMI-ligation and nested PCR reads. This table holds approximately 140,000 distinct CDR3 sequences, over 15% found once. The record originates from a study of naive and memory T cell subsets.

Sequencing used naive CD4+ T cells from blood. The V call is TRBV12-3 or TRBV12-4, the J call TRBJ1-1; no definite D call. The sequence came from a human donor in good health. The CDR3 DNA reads TGTGCCAGCAGTATACACCCGCGGGAAGTCCGTGAAGCTTTCTTT. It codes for CASSIHPREVREAFF.